These 24 T cell receptor beta chains were sequenced from one sample in a study of T cells in Graves' hyperthyroidism and ophthalmopathy. What was amplified from RNA transcripts were TCR beta CDR3 regions. Carried out on the TCR CDR3, a first-round RT-PCR used the HTBI primer set. One entry per CDR3 protein results from TCRdb running MiXCR on the multiplex PCR reads. The table includes hundreds of thousands of distinct CDR3 sequences, less than 20% detected once. Sequenced: blood. The receptor source for this set is a woman aged 18-35 years with Graves' hyperthyroidism.

This clonotype showed up many times. The chain couples TRBV12-3 or TRBV12-4 to TRBJ2-5; D call uncertain. V was pared by 5 bases and J by 5 bases, with 15 bases between. The CDR3 extends over 14 amino acids. The CDR3 DNA reads TGTGCCAGCAGTCACGGACCGAGTCAGGAGACCCAGTACTTC. It translates to CASSHGPSQETQYF.

In this sample, this clonotype turned up a few times. The CDR3 region has the DNA TGCGCCAGCAGCTCCCAAGCACGGATAATCACCGGGGAGCTGTTTTTT. Translated: CASSSQARIITGELFF. This chain links TRBV5-1 with TRBJ2-2; the D is unclear. Trimming removed 3 bases at V and 4 bases at J, with 16 bases between. The CDR3 runs 16 residues. Germline V gene sequence: CDR1 SGHRS, CDR2 YFSETQ.

This clonotype was seen ten or more times. This chain connects TRBV5-1 to TRBJ2-5; possible D gene TRBD2, 5 bases. Trimming took off 0 bases at V and 4 bases at J, with 10 bases between the two ends. Per the germline V gene, CDR1 is SGHRS and CDR2 is YFSETQ. The CDR3 has 14 residues. This CDR3 reads CASSLGMGRETQYF. The CDR3 DNA is TGCGCCAGCAGCTTGGGGATGGGGAGAGAGACCCAGTACTTC.

The table lists this clonotype with many counts. The gene calls are TRBV7-9 and TRBJ2-7; D perhaps matches TRBD1 (6 bases). Between the trimmed V and J ends, which lost 5 bases and 2 bases, there was a span of 22 bases. Germline assignment: CDR1 SEHNR and CDR2 FQNEAQ (reference sequence). The CDR3 has 17 amino acids. CDR3 coding DNA: TGTGCCAGCAGCCCAGGGGCGGGCGCAGGGGCTACCTACGAGCAGTACTTC. Translation: CASSPGAGAGATYEQYF. The variable domain in full, with the rest retrieved from reference TRBV7-9 and TRBJ2-7, is DTGVSQNPRHKITKRGQNVTFRCDPISEHNRLYWYRQTLGQGPEFLTYFQNEAQLEKSRLLSDRFSAERPKGSFSTLEIQRTEQGDSAMYLCASSPGAGAGATYEQYFGPGTRLTVT.

For the CDR3, the DNA is TGTGCCAGCAGCCCCACCCTAGGTTACAATGAGCAGTTCTTC. This translates into CASSPTLGYNEQFF. The chain carries TRBV11-2 and TRBJ2-1, with D unclear. The germline CDR1 and CDR2 sequences are SGHAT and FQNNGV. V dropped 5 bases and J dropped 4 bases, with 12 bases sitting between them. The CDR3 spans 14 residues. Looking up the rest from reference TRBV11-2 and TRBJ2-1 gives the full variable domain: EAGVAQSPRYKIIEKRQSVAFWCNPISGHATLYWYQQILGQGPKLLIQFQNNGVVDDSQLPKDRFSAERLKGVDSTLKIQPAKLEDSAVYLCASSPTLGYNEQFFGPGTRLTVL.

This clonotype was recorded at least ten times. The chain is built from TRBV20-1 and TRBJ1-6, with D possibly being TRBD1 (6 bases). V shed 4 bases and J shed 8 bases, with 12 bases lying between them. This CDR3 spans 13 amino acids. CDR1 DFQATT and CDR2 SNEGSKA come from the germline V gene (reference sequence). Here the CDR3 reads CSAKGQFDSPLHF. The CDR3 coding sequence is TGCAGTGCTAAAGGACAGTTCGATTCACCCCTCCACTTT.

Regarding this clonotype: A read error may be the cause here, since a much bigger clone is one base away. The genes are TRBV5-1 and TRBJ2-1; D remains ambiguous. V shed 4 bases and J shed 10 bases, with 12 bases lying between them. CDR1 is SGHRS, CDR2 YFSETQ, per germline. The CDR3 spans 12 residues. CDR3 amino acids: CASSAGVSEQFF. CDR3 nucleotide sequence: TGCGCCAGCAGCGCCGGCGTTAGCGAGCAGTTCTTC.

This clonotype was counted a few times. The J gene is TRBJ2-3, the V gene TRBV7-9; TRBD2 matches at 12 bases. CDR1 and CDR2 from the germline V gene are SEHNR and FQNEAQ (reference sequence). J was trimmed by 6 bases and V by 5 bases; bases with no gene match: 9. The CDR3 spans 16 residues. The CDR3, as DNA: TGTGCCAGCAGCCTGACTAGCGGGGGTTCCTGGGATACGCAGTATTTT. This sequence encodes CASSLTSGGSWDTQYF.

This clonotype was found many times. The rearrangement uses TRBV5-6 and TRBJ2-5, with 8 bases that match TRBD1. Per the germline V gene, CDR1 is SGHDT and CDR2 is YYEEEE. V trimming: 4 bases; J trimming: 4 bases; junction bases outside the gene matches: 9. The CDR3 has 15 amino acids. The CDR3 loop is CASSTGQGGGETQYF. The CDR3 nucleotides read TGTGCCAGCAGCACAGGACAGGGAGGAGGAGAGACCCAGTACTTC.

This clonotype was counted a few times. This chain joins TRBV4-1 and TRBJ2-1; 7 nucleotides line up with TRBD1. This CDR3 has 16 residues. Losses at the gene ends were 0 bases for V and 3 bases for J; bases not matched to a gene: 5. Germline assignment: CDR1 MGHRA and CDR2 YSYEKL. The CDR3 DNA is TGCGCCAGCAGCCAAGATCCGGACAGGAACTACAATGAGCAGTTCTTC. Residues: CASSQDPDRNYNEQFF.

To note about this clonotype: At one end, the junction sequence differs from germline, possibly due to a read error. The gene calls are TRBV20-1 and TRBJ2-1, with 13 bases matching TRBD2. The CDR3 loop spans 14 amino acids. The germline CDR1 and CDR2 sequences are DFQATT and SNEGSKA (reference sequence). CDR3: CSASGGTSGVERFF. The CDR3 DNA is TGCAGTGCCTCCGGCGGGACTAGCGGGGTTGAGCGGTTCTTC.

V is TRBV6-6 and J is TRBJ2-7; the D gene is possibly TRBD2 (5 bases). Germline V lookup: CDR1 MNHNY, CDR2 SVGAGI (reference sequence). The CDR3 totals 16 residues. Between the trimmed V and J ends, which lost 2 bases and 3 bases, there was a span of 17 bases. The CDR3: CASSYPPRGPHYEQYF. The DNA for the CDR3 is TGTGCCAGCAGTTACCCCCCCCGAGGGCCCCACTACGAGCAGTACTTC.

This clonotype was detected ten times or more. This chain connects TRBV29-1 to TRBJ2-7; 8 bases agree with TRBD1. This CDR3 is 15 amino acids long. Germline V gene sequence: CDR1 SQVTM, CDR2 ANQGSEA. V dropped 1 base and J dropped 2; count of bases not matched to a gene: 7. The CDR3 DNA reads TGCAGCGTTGAAGGGGGGACAGGTACGGCCTACGAGCAGTACTTC. It yields the protein CSVEGGTGTAYEQYF.

This clonotype showed up many times. This chain connects TRBV12-5 to TRBJ2-7; 7 bases agree with TRBD1. The length of the CDR3 is 15 residues. Germline V gene sequence: CDR1 LGHNT, CDR2 FRNRAP. J gave up 2 bases and V 5 bases, and 9 bases lay outside the gene matches. The CDR3: CASGQTGLGTYEQYF. In DNA, the CDR3 is TGTGCTAGTGGTCAGACAGGGTTAGGAACCTACGAGCAGTACTTC.

The table lists this clonotype with many counts. This chain connects TRBV20-1 to TRBJ2-7; 7 positions agree with TRBD2. This CDR3 has 14 residues. Germline assignment: CDR1 DFQATT and CDR2 SNEGSKA (reference sequence). Trimming at V came to 5 bases and at J to 3 bases, leaving 10 bases not matched to a gene. For the CDR3, the DNA is TGCAGTGCTCTCGGGAGGCCCGCCGGCTACGAGCAGTACTTC. Residues: CSALGRPAGYEQYF.

This clonotype came up many times. The chain has TRBV20-1 and TRBJ2-3; D is unresolved. The V end was cut by 6 bases, the J end by 5 bases, with 18 bases between. Germline values: CDR1 DFQATT, CDR2 SNEGSKA (reference sequence). This CDR3 has 14 residues. CDR3 sequence: CSAQSIWGKDTQYF. The CDR3 region has the DNA TGCAGTGCCCAGTCTATATGGGGAAAAGATACGCAGTATTTT.

This clonotype has at least ten counts. The chain couples TRBV30 to TRBJ2-3; maybe TRBD2 (5 bases). The germline V gene encodes CDR1 GTSNPN and CDR2 SVGIG (reference sequence). The CDR3 spans 14 residues. The ends were cut back, 4 bases at V and 6 bases at J, with 17 bases in the middle. Here the CDR3 DNA reads TGTGCCTGGATCGGGAACTACCCCGGGGATACGCAGTATTTT. Translated: CAWIGNYPGDTQYF.

At least ten counts were recorded for this clonotype. The chain uses TRBV6-1 and TRBJ2-7, with no clear D. The CDR3 sequence is 14 residues long. The V end was cut by 6 bases, the J end by 3 bases, with 15 bases between. Germline values: CDR1 MNHNS, CDR2 SASEGT. CDR3 nucleotide sequence: TGTGCCAGCAGGGTGAGGTGGCCCTACTACGAGCAGTACTTC. Its translation: CASRVRWPYYEQYF.

In its sample, this clonotype was seen a few times. The J gene is TRBJ2-7, the V gene TRBV5-6; D gene ambiguous. The CDR3 loop spans 12 amino acids. V dropped 1 base and J dropped 6 bases, with 8 bases sitting between them. Germline assignment: CDR1 SGHDT and CDR2 YYEEEE. CDR3 sequence (DNA): TGTGCCAGCAGCTTGCGGCCGGGCGAGCAGTACTTC. Its translation: CASSLRPGEQYF.

In its sample, this clonotype was seen many times. This chain joins TRBV29-1 and TRBJ2-1; a weak D match, TRBD1 (7 bases). The germline CDR1 and CDR2 sequences are SQVTM and ANQGSEA. Trimming removed 3 bases at V and 4 bases at J, with 13 bases between. The CDR3 length is 14 residues. In nucleotides, the CDR3 is TGCAGCGTTGACCGCAGGGGGGCTTACAATGAGCAGTTCTTC. Its protein product is CSVDRRGAYNEQFF.

The V call is TRBV13, the J call TRBJ2-7; D not certain. The CDR3 has 14 amino acids. Germline values: CDR1 PRHDT, CDR2 FYEKMQ (reference sequence). The V and J ends lost 5 bases and 3 bases respectively, with 14 bases between them. This CDR3 is CASSPGLSGYEQYF. Written as DNA, the CDR3 is TGTGCCAGCAGCCCCGGTCTCTCCGGCTACGAGCAGTACTTC. The complete variable domain, with remaining parts taken from reference TRBV13 and TRBJ2-7, reads AAGVIQSPRHLIKEKRETATLKCYPIPRHDTVYWYQQGPGQDPQFLISFYEKMQSDKGSIPDRFSAQQFSDYHSELNMSSLELGDSALYFCASSPGLSGYEQYFGPGTRLTVT.

This clonotype occurred many times. J is TRBJ1-6 and V is TRBV6-1, with TRBD1 identical over 7 bases. The V and J ends lost 6 bases and 0 bases, in that order; junction bases with no gene match: 5. Per germline, CDR1 MNHNS and CDR2 SASEGT. The CDR3 runs 16 residues. The chain's CDR3 is CASRTRDSSYNSPLHF. The CDR3 DNA follows: TGTGCCAGCAGAACTAGGGACAGCTCCTATAATTCACCCCTCCACTTT.

V and J are TRBV18 and TRBJ2-3; D ambiguous. Germline CDR1 and CDR2: KGHSH and LQKENI. Trimming cost V 6 bases and J 0 bases, with 16 bases left between them. This CDR3 is built from 16 residues. This CDR3 is CASSSLPTTSTDTQYF. The CDR3 DNA reads as TGTGCCAGCTCCTCTCTTCCCACCACTAGCACAGATACGCAGTATTTT.

This clonotype has at least ten counts. V is TRBV9 and J is TRBJ2-5; 7 bases match TRBD2. The J segment lost 1 base and the V segment lost 0 bases, leaving 3 bases of the junction unmatched. The CDR3 consists of 15 residues. From germline, CDR1 is SGDLS and CDR2 YYNGEE. The CDR3 region is CASSVAGGAQETQYF. The CDR3, as DNA: TGTGCCAGCAGCGTAGCGGGGGGTGCCCAAGAGACCCAGTACTTC.